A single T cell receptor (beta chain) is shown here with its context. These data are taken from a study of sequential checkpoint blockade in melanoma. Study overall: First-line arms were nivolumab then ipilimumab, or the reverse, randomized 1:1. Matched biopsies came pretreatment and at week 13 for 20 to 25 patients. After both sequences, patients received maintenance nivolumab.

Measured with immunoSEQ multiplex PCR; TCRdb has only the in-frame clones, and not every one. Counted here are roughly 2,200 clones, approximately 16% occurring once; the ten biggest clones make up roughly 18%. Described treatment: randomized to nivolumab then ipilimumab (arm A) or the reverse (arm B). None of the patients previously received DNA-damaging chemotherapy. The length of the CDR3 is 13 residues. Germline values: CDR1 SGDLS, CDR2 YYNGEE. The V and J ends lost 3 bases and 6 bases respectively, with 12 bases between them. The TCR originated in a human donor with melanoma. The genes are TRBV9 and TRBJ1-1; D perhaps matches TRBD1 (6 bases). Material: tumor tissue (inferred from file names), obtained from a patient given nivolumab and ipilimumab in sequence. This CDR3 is CASSAPGESEAFF. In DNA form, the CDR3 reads TGTGCCAGCAGCGCCCCAGGGGAATCTGAAGCTTTCTTT.